This entry is about one T cell receptor (beta chain). Its antigen remains unidentified. Primers: 60 Vbeta forward and 13 Jbeta reverse. Produced via immunoSEQ multiplex PCR; TCRdb's table is partial and in-frame only. The sample holds 150,000 to 200,000 clones, roughly four fifths seen once. This entry belongs to a study of cytomegalovirus exposure and HLA in healthy donors. This CDR3 has 11 amino acids. Germline V gene sequence: CDR1 MNHEY, CDR2 SVGAGI. The ends lost 6 bases at V and 12 bases at J; junction bases unmatched: 7. Study-wide findings and caveats: Sequences of the TCR beta chain were said to predict the HLA-A and HLA-B alleles of most subjects accurately. Reported performance of the classifier showed diagnosis of cytomegalovirus status with high specificity and sensitivity.

The sample comprised PBMCs. This chain joins TRBV6-5 and TRBJ1-2; 7 nucleotides agree with TRBD1. The TCR sequence derives from a young man in good health and CMV-seronegative. The CDR3 here is CASSQGQIHTF. The CDR3 bases are TGTGCCAGCAGCCAGGGACAGATCCACACCTTC.